One T cell receptor beta chain is described in this entry. Its antigen is undetermined. This record belongs to a study of breast tumors, draining lymph nodes, adjacent tissues. TCRdb processed the multiplex PCR reads anew with MiXCR; each CDR3 protein has one entry. The table includes more than 200,000 distinct CDR3 sequences, about 34% detected once. Overall study results and limits: Compared with basal-like, luminal-like tumors shared significantly more repertoire with nontumor tissue. The data were judged consistent with most tumor T cells coming from lymph node and expanding in tumor.

Samples came from axillary lymph nodes draining the breast cancer. The sample consisted of axillary lymph node tissue. The sequence was collected from a female donor with breast cancer. Some clones in this sample may be carry-over from other donors' samples.

This chain's CDR3 is CASSPLGNEAFF. Here the CDR3 DNA reads TGTGCCAGCTCACCGTTAGGAAATGAAGCTTTCTTT. The rearrangement uses TRBV18 and TRBJ1-1; D not certain. Trimming took off 3 bases at V and 7 bases at J, with 9 bases between the two ends. The CDR3 is 12 residues long. Germline V gives CDR1 KGHSH, CDR2 LQKENI.